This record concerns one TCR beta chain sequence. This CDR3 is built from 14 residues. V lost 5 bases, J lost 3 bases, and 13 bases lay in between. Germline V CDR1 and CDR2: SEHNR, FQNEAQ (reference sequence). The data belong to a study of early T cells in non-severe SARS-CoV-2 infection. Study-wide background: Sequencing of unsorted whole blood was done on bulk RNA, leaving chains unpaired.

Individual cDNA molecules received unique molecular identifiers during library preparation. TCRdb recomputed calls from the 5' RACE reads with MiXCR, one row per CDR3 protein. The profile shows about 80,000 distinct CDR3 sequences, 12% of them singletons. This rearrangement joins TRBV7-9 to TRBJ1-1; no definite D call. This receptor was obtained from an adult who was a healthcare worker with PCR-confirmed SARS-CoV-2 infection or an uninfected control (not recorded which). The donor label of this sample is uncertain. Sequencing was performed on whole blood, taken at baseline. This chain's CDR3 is CASSRGTSYTEAFF. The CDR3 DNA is TGTGCCAGCAGCCGAGGTACTTCATACACTGAAGCTTTCTTT.